This T cell receptor (beta chain) comes out of a study of cytomegalovirus exposure and HLA in healthy donors. This clone was seen just once. CDR1 is MNHNS, CDR2 SASEGT, per germline. The CDR3 runs 19 residues. With 0 bases removed from V and 4 bases from J, the gap between germline ends came to 22 bases. Clones were read by immunoSEQ multiplex PCR, and TCRdb kept only the in-frame ones, dropping some. In the table there are roughly 130,000 clones, roughly 89% of which are singletons. The sequenced material came from PBMCs. The sequence derives from a woman between 18 and 30 years old in good health and CMV-seropositive. The chain recombines TRBV6-1 with TRBJ1-3; D is unresolved. DNA of the CDR3: TGTGCCAGCAGTGAAGCAGACCGCGGGATGACCGGGAGGGGAAACACCATATATTTT. This gives the protein CASSEADRGMTGRGNTIYF.